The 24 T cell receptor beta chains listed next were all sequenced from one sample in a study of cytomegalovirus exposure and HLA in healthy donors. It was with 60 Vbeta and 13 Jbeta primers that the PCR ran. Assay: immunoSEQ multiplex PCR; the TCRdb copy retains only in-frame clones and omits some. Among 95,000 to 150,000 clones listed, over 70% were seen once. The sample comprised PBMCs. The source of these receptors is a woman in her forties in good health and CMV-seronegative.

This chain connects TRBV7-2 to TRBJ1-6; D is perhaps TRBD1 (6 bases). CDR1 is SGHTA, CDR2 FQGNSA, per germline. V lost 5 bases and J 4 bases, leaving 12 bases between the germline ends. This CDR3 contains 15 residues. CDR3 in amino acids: CASSATGLYNSPLHF. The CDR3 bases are TGTGCCAGCAGCGCCACAGGGCTTTATAATTCACCCCTCCACTTT.

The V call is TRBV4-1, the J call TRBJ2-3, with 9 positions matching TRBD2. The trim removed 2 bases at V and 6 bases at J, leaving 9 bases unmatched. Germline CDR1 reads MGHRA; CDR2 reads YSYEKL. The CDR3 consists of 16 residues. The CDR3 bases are TGCGCCAGCAGCCAACCCCAACTAGCGGGTCGTGATACGCAGTATTTT. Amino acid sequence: CASSQPQLAGRDTQYF.

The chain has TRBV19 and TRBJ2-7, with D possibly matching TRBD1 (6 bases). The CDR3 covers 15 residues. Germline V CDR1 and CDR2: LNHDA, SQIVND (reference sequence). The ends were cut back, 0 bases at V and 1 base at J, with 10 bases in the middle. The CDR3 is CASSIDPGASYEQYF. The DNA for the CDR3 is TGTGCCAGTAGTATAGATCCAGGGGCGTCCTACGAGCAGTACTTC.

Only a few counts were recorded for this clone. The CDR3 protein is CASSRTTGNTIYF. CDR3 sequence (DNA): TGTGCCAGCAGCCGGACAACTGGAAACACCATATATTTT. V and J are TRBV7-2 and TRBJ1-3, with D possibly being TRBD1 (5 bases). Trimming took off 5 bases at V and 2 bases at J, with 7 bases between the two ends. The germline CDR1 and CDR2 sequences are SGHTA and FQGNSA. This CDR3 has 13 amino acids.

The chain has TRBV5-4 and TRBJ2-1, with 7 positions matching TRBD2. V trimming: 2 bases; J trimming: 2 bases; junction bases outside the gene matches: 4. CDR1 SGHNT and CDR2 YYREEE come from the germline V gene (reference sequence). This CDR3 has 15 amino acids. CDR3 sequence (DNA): TGTGCCAGCAGCTTAACGGGAGGTCCCTACAATGAGCAGTTCTTC. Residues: CASSLTGGPYNEQFF.

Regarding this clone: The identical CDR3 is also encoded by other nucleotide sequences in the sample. The DNA of the CDR3 is TGCGCCAGCAGCTTGGGAGACGGGGGTAACACTGAAGCTTTCTTT. Its protein is CASSLGDGGNTEAFF. The V gene is TRBV5-1, the J gene TRBJ1-1; the D gene is possibly TRBD1 (5 bases). In germline, CDR1 is SGHRS, CDR2 YFSETQ. This CDR3 spans 15 amino acids. Trimming removed 0 bases at V and 2 bases at J, with 11 bases between.

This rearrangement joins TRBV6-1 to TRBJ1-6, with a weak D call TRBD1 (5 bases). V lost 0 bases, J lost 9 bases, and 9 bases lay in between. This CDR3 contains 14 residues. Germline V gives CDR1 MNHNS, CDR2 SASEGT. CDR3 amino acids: CASSEAGGSSPLHF. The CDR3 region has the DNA TGTGCCAGCAGTGAAGCGGGGGGAAGTTCACCCCTCCACTTT.

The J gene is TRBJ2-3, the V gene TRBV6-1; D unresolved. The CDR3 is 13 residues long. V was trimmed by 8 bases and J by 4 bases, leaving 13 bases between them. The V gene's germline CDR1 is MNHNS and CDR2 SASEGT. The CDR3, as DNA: TGTGCCAGCGAGGAAGGTTACGCAGATACGCAGTATTTT. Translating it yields CASEEGYADTQYF.

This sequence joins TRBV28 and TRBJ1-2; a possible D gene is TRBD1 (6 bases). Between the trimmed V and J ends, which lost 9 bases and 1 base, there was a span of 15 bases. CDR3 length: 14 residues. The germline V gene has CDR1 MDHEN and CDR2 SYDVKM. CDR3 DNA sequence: TGTGCCAGTGTTTGGAGGGGGGGTAACTATGGCTACACCTTC. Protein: CASVWRGGNYGYTF.

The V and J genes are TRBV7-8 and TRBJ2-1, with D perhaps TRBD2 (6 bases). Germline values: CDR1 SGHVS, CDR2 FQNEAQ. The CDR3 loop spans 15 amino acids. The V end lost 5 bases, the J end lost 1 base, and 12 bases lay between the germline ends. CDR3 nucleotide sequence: TGTGCCAGCAGCCGCGGGGCAGGGTCCTACAATGAGCAGTTCTTC. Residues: CASSRGAGSYNEQFF.

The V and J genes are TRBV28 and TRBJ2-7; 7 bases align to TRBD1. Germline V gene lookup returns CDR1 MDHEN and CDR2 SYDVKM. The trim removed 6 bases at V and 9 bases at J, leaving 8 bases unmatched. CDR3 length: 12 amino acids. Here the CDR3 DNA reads TGTGCCAGCAGGGCCGAGGGACAGAGGCAGTACTTC. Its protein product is CASRAEGQRQYF.

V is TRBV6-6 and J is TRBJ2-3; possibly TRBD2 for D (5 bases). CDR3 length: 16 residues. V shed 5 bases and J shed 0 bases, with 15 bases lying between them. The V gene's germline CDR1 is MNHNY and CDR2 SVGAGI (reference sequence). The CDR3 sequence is CASSTPGWTSTDTQYF. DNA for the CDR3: TGTGCCAGCAGTACCCCGGGCTGGACTAGCACAGATACGCAGTATTTT.

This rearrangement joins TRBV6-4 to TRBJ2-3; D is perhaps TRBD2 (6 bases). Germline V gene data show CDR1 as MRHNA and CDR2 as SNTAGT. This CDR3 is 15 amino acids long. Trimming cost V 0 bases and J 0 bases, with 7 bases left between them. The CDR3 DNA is TGTGCCAGCAGTGACTCCGCGGGGAGCACAGATACGCAGTATTTT. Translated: CASSDSAGSTDTQYF.

The CDR3 DNA sequence: TGTGCCAGCAGCAGGGCGGGAGGGCCTTACAATGAGCAGTTCTTC. It yields the protein CASSRAGGPYNEQFF. The chain joins TRBV7-3 to TRBJ2-1, with 9 bases fitting TRBD2. The J segment lost 4 bases and the V segment lost 5 bases, leaving 6 bases of the junction unmatched. The CDR3 totals 15 residues. Germline CDR1 and CDR2: SGHTA and FQGTGA.

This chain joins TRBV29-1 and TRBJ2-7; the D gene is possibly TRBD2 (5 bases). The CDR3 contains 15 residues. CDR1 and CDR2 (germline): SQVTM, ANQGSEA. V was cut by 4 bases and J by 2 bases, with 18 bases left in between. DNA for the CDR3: TGCAGCGTTGTGGTTTTTACAGACGGGACCTACGAGCAGTACTTC. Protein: CSVVVFTDGTYEQYF.

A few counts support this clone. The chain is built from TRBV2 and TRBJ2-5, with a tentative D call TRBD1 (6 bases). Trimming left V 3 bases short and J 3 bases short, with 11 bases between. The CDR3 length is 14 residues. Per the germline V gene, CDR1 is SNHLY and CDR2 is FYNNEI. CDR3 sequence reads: CASSDGTGKETQYF. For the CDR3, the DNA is TGTGCCAGCAGTGACGGAACAGGGAAAGAGACCCAGTACTTC. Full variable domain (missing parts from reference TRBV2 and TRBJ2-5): EPEVTQTPSHQVTQMGQEVILRCVPISNHLYFYWYRQILGQKVEFLVSFYNNEISEKSEIFDDQFSVERPDGSNFTLKIRSTKLEDSAMYFCASSDGTGKETQYFGPGTRLLVL.

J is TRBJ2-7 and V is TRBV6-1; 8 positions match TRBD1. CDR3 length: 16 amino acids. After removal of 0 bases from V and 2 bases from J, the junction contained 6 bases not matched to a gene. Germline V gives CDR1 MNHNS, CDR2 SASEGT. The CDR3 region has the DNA TGTGCCAGCAGTGAAGCAGGTCAACAGGGGGCCTACGAGCAGTACTTC. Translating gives CASSEAGQQGAYEQYF.

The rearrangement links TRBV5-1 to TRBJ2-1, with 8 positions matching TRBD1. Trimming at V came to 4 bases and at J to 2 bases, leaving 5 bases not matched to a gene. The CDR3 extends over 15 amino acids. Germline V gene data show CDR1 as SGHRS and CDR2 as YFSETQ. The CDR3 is CASSPTGVPYNEQFF. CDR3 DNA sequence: TGCGCCAGCAGCCCGACAGGGGTTCCCTACAATGAGCAGTTCTTC.

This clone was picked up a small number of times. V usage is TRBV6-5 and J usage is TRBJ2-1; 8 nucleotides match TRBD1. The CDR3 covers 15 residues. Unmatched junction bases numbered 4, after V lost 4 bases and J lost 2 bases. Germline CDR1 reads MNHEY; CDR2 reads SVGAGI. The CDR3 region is CASSSSGGPYNEQFF. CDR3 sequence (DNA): TGTGCCAGCAGTTCATCAGGGGGCCCCTACAATGAGCAGTTCTTC.

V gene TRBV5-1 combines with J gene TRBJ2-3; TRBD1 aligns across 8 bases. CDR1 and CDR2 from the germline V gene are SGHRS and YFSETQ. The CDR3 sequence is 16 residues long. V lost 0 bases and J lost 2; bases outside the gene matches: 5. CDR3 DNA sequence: TGCGCCAGCAGCTTGGGGACAGGGCATTACACAGATACGCAGTATTTT. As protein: CASSLGTGHYTDTQYF. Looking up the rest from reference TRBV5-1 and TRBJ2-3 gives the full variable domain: KAGVTQTPRYLIKTRGQQVTLSCSPISGHRSVSWYQQTPGQGLQFLFEYFSETQRNKGNFPGRFSGRQFSNSRSEMNVSTLELGDSALYLCASSLGTGHYTDTQYFGPGTRLTVL.

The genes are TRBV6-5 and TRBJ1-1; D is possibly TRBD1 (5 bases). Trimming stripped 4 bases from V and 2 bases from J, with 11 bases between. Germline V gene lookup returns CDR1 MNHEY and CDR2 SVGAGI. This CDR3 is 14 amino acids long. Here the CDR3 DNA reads TGTGCCAGCAGTTCACCCAGGGAAAACACTGAAGCTTTCTTT. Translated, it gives CASSSPRENTEAFF.

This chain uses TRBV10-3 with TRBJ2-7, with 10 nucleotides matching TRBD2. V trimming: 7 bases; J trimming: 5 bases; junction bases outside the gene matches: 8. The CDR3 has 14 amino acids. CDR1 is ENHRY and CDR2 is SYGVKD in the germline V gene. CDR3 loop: CAINKLAGRDEQYF. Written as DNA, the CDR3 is TGTGCCATCAACAAACTAGCGGGGAGGGACGAGCAGTACTTC.

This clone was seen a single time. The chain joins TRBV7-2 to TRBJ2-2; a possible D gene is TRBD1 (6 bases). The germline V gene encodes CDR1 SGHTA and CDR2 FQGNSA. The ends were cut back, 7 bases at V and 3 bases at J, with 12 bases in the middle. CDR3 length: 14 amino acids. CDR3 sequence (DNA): TGTGCCAGCATCGTACAGGGAGACACCGGGGAGCTGTTTTTT. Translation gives CASIVQGDTGELFF.

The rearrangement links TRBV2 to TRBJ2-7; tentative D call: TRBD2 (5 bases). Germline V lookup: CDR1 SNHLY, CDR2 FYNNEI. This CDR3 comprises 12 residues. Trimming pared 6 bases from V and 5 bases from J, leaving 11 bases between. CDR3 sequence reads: CASRARGNEQYF. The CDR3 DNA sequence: TGTGCCAGCAGAGCCCGAGGGAACGAGCAGTACTTC.